One sample yielded the 19 T cell receptor beta chains listed below, sequenced in a study of shared clonotypes between healthy human individuals. Positively selected for CCR7, the CD45RO-negative cells used as naive CD8 cells excluded terminally differentiated effector memory CD45RA+ cells. Assay: immunoSEQ multiplex PCR; the TCRdb copy retains only in-frame clones and omits some. The sample holds around 2,000,000 clones, about 95% seen once. The sequencing sample was made of naive CD8+ T cells sorted from blood. These receptors were collected from a man aged 18 to 30 in good health.

The chain employs TRBV7-2 and TRBJ2-7, with a possible D match to TRBD2 (5 bases). V was pared by 6 bases and J by 3 bases, with 12 bases between. The CDR3 is 13 amino acids. Germline-derived CDR1 and CDR2 are SGHTA and FQGNSA. CDR3 sequence reads: CASSPELGYEQYF. CDR3 nucleotides: TGTGCCAGCAGTCCCGAACTAGGCTACGAGCAGTACTTC.

The DNA for the CDR3 is TGTGCCAGCAGGTACGGACAGTTAAACACTGAAGCTTTCTTT. Translating it yields CASRYGQLNTEAFF. The V call is TRBV2, the J call TRBJ1-1, with a weak D call TRBD1 (6 bases). V lost 6 bases and J lost 2, with 13 bases in between. Per the germline V gene, CDR1 is SNHLY and CDR2 is FYNNEI. The CDR3 has 14 amino acids.

With respect to this clone: This same CDR3 is encoded by further DNA sequences in the sample. The genes are TRBV11-2 and TRBJ2-7; possible D gene TRBD2, 6 bases. The V end lost 0 bases, the J end lost 4 bases, and 7 bases lay between the germline ends. The CDR3 loop spans 13 amino acids. Germline V gene sequence: CDR1 SGHAT, CDR2 FQNNGV. The CDR3 loop is CASSLDGGYEQYF. The DNA of the CDR3 is TGTGCCAGCAGCTTAGATGGGGGGTACGAGCAGTACTTC.

Worth noting for this clone: Other DNA sequences of this sample code for an identical CDR3. V is TRBV5-8 and J is TRBJ1-5, with D maybe TRBD1 (6 bases). Germline CDR1 SGHTS, CDR2 YDEGEE. V lost 3 bases to trimming and J lost 1 base, with 8 bases between them. This CDR3 spans 14 amino acids. The CDR3 protein is CASSSQGSNQPQHF. The CDR3 DNA is TGTGCCAGCAGCTCTCAGGGGAGCAATCAGCCCCAGCATTTT.

CDR3 loop: CASSQGVGASYEQYF. The CDR3 DNA reads as TGCGCCAGCAGCCAAGGAGTTGGGGCCTCCTACGAGCAGTACTTC. J is TRBJ2-7 and V is TRBV4-3, with a tentative D call TRBD1 (5 bases). The V and J ends lost 1 base and 0 bases respectively, with 10 bases between them. CDR1 is LGHNA, CDR2 YSLEER, per germline. The CDR3 consists of 15 residues.

The chain links TRBV6-1 to TRBJ2-7; D gene unclear. The ends were cut back, 5 bases at V and 2 bases at J, with 13 bases in the middle. Germline CDR1 reads MNHNS; CDR2 reads SASEGT. CDR3 length equals 14 residues. The CDR3 region is CASSPRADPYEQYF. In DNA form, the CDR3 reads TGTGCCAGCAGTCCCCGGGCCGACCCCTACGAGCAGTACTTC.

Remarks on this clone: The sample carries other DNA sequences with the same CDR3. The chain combines TRBV6-6 with TRBJ2-1, with D hard to call. The CDR3 contains 11 residues. V lost 2 bases to trimming and J lost 5 bases, with 1 base between them. The germline V gene encodes CDR1 MNHNY and CDR2 SVGAGI (reference sequence). Here the CDR3 reads CASSYDNEQFF. CDR3 DNA sequence: TGTGCCAGCAGTTACGACAATGAGCAGTTCTTC.

The gene calls are TRBV28 and TRBJ2-1; TRBD2 aligns across 8 bases. The germline V gene has CDR1 MDHEN and CDR2 SYDVKM. Germline trimming cut 5 bases from V and 4 bases from J; bases unmatched to any gene: 10. CDR3 length equals 16 residues. The CDR3 DNA reads TGTGCCAGCAGTCAGACAGCGGGAGCGCTTTACAATGAGCAGTTCTTC. It codes for CASSQTAGALYNEQFF. The full variable domain, rest sourced from reference TRBV28 and TRBJ2-1, is DVKVTQSSRYLVKRTGEKVFLECVQDMDHENMFWYRQDPGLGLRLIYFSYDVKMKEKGDIPEGYSVSREKKERFSLILESASTNQTSMYLCASSQTAGALYNEQFFGPGTRLTVL.

V gene TRBV4-1 combines with J gene TRBJ2-5; D is tentatively TRBD1 or TRBD2 (6 bases each). Germline V gene data show CDR1 as MGHRA and CDR2 as YSYEKL. The CDR3 is made up of 15 amino acids. With 3 bases removed from V and 1 base from J, the gap between germline ends came to 12 bases. This chain's CDR3 is CASSQGGATQETQYF. As DNA, the CDR3 is TGCGCCAGCAGCCAGGGGGGCGCTACCCAAGAGACCCAGTACTTC.

The chain employs TRBV6-1 and TRBJ1-2, with D uncertain. Germline CDR1 is MNHNS and CDR2 is SASEGT. V lost 1 base, J lost 2 bases, and 5 bases lay in between. CDR3 length equals 13 residues. DNA of the CDR3: TGTGCCAGCAGTGAAGGGATGAACTATGGCTACACCTTC. It is translated as CASSEGMNYGYTF.

In DNA, the CDR3 is TGTGCCAGCAGCTTGGGCATCAATGAAGCTTTCTTT. Protein product: CASSLGINEAFF. This chain uses TRBV5-8 with TRBJ1-1, with no clear D. The V gene lost 0 bases and the J gene lost 7 bases, with 7 bases spanning the gap. The germline V gene has CDR1 SGHTS and CDR2 YDEGEE. CDR3 length equals 12 residues.

The chain uses TRBV18 and TRBJ2-7, with TRBD2 matching over 8 bases. The V gene's germline CDR1 is KGHSH and CDR2 LQKENI. This CDR3 has 15 residues. V was clipped by 3 bases and J by 3 bases; unmatched bases: 7. The CDR3 loop reads CASSPRTSHHYEQYF. The CDR3 coding sequence is TGTGCCAGCTCACCGCGGACTAGCCACCACTACGAGCAGTACTTC.

This clone has only one observation. The chain combines TRBV9 with TRBJ1-1; TRBD1 is a possible D gene (6 bases). The ends were cut back, 3 bases at V and 1 base at J, with 10 bases in the middle. Germline CDR1 reads SGDLS; CDR2 reads YYNGEE. This CDR3 region has 14 residues. CDR3: CASSDLGGNTEAFF. The CDR3 coding sequence is TGTGCCAGCAGCGATCTAGGGGGGAACACTGAAGCTTTCTTT.

CDR3 loop: CASSSSDRVGEQYF. The CDR3, as DNA: TGTGCCAGCAGTTCCTCGGACAGGGTGGGGGAGCAGTACTTC. V usage is TRBV27 and J usage is TRBJ2-7; 8 bases fit TRBD1. In germline, CDR1 is MNHEY, CDR2 SMNVEV (reference sequence). The CDR3 covers 14 residues. The J segment lost 7 bases and the V segment lost 4 bases, leaving 9 bases of the junction unmatched.

The rearrangement uses TRBV9 and TRBJ2-1; D ambiguous. The CDR3 has 14 amino acids. Trimming stripped 3 bases from V and 4 bases from J, with 11 bases between. Looked up from germline, CDR1 is SGDLS and CDR2 is YYNGEE. Here the CDR3 reads CASSAALTYNEQFF. The CDR3 DNA reads TGTGCCAGCAGCGCCGCCCTTACTTACAATGAGCAGTTCTTC.

This clone appeared once. V and J are TRBV6-1 and TRBJ2-7; D ambiguous. The CDR3 totals 17 residues. The V gene lost 7 bases and the J gene lost 3 bases, with 25 bases spanning the gap. Germline V gene sequence: CDR1 MNHNS, CDR2 SASEGT. The CDR3 reads CASTDAFGPLYIYEQYF. DNA of the CDR3: TGTGCCAGCACTGATGCTTTCGGACCCCTGTATATCTACGAGCAGTACTTC.

The chain carries TRBV30 and TRBJ2-3; D may match TRBD1 or TRBD2 (5 bases each). This CDR3 region has 14 residues. Trimming took off 2 bases at V and 4 bases at J, with 13 bases between the two ends. Germline CDR1 and CDR2: GTSNPN and SVGIG (reference sequence). CDR3 DNA: TGTGCCTGGAGTATCTTGTCGGGGCCAGATACGCAGTATTTT. As protein: CAWSILSGPDTQYF.

The CDR3 DNA follows: TGTGCCAGCAGCCAGGACAGGGCAGTCTACGAGCAGTACTTC. Amino acids: CASSQDRAVYEQYF. V and J are TRBV5-4 and TRBJ2-7, with TRBD1 matching 8 bases. Germline-derived CDR1 and CDR2 are SGHNT and YYREEE (reference sequence). Trimming took 4 bases from V and 3 from J; bases not matched to a gene: 6. This CDR3 has 14 amino acids.

The V call is TRBV6-6, the J call TRBJ1-2, with TRBD1 as a possible D gene (5 bases). The V end was cut by 8 bases, the J end by 4 bases, with 17 bases between. The CDR3 is 14 amino acids. Germline CDR1 and CDR2: MNHNY and SVGAGI (reference sequence). The CDR3 DNA follows: TGTGCCAGCGCGGACGTTGGGGGTTTCTATGGCTACACCTTC. This sequence encodes CASADVGGFYGYTF.